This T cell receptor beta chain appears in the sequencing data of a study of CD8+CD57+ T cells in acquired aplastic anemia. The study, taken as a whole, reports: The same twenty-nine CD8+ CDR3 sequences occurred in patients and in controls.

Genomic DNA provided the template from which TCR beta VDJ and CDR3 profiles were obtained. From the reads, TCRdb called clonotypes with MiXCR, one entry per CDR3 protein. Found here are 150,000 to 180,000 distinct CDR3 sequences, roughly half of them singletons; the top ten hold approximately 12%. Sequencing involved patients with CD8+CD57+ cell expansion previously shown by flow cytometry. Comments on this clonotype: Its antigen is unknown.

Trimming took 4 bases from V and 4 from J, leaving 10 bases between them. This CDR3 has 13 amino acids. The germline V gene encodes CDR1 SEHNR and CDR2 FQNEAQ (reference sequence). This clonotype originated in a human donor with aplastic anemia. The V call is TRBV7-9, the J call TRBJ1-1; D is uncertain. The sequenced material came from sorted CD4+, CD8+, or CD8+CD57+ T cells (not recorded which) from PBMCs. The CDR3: CASSYGDGTEAFF. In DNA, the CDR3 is TGTGCCAGCAGCTACGGAGACGGCACTGAAGCTTTCTTT.